Presented here are 12 T cell receptor beta chains from one specimen sequenced in a study of regulatory T cells in long-lasting Graves disease. Time point in this sample: newly diagnosed GD, antithyroid drugs for less than 3 months. There was RNA extracted from PBMCs, and the TCR library was made from it. The TCR beta library used iRepertoire HTBI primers with Arm-PCR amplification of CDR3. TCRdb recomputed calls from the multiplex PCR reads with MiXCR, one row per CDR3 protein. This sample carries roughly 400,000 distinct CDR3 sequences, about 15% of them seen once, and the ten largest clones take about 8.2%. These data were also reused for a study on T cells in Graves' hyperthyroidism and ophthalmopathy.

This material consisted of peripheral blood mononuclear cells (PBMCs), taken at new diagnosis, from a patient treated with antithyroid drugs. All receptors come from a woman aged 40-49 years with Graves disease.

Comments on this clonotype: A single base is all that separates this from a far larger clone, so a read error is likely. The rearrangement joins TRBV7-2 to TRBJ2-7, with D perhaps TRBD1 (6 bases). Judging by the DNA end, TRBJ2-3 fits better; the J call may be wrong. Germline CDR1 SGHTA, CDR2 FQGNSA. This CDR3 has 14 amino acids. CDR3 nucleotides: TGTGCCAGCAGCCCCGGACAGTCCACAGAGACGCAGTATTTT. Protein: CASSPGQSTETQYF.

This clonotype was detected ten times or more. The chain links TRBV11-3 to TRBJ2-3, with TRBD2 matching over 11 bases. V lost 0 bases to trimming and J lost 2 bases; unmatched junction nucleotides: 4. Germline-derived CDR1 and CDR2 are SGHNT and YENEEA. The CDR3 spans 17 residues. CDR3 amino acids: CASSLDLAGGNTDTQYF. The CDR3, as DNA: TGTGCCAGCAGCTTAGATCTAGCGGGAGGAAACACAGATACGCAGTATTTT.

This clonotype was picked up many times. In DNA, the CDR3 is TGTGCCAGCAGCCTGGACAGGGTCCCTGGAAACACCATATATTTT. Protein product: CASSLDRVPGNTIYF. The rearrangement links TRBV11-2 to TRBJ1-3; 8 positions match TRBD1. Germline V gives CDR1 SGHAT, CDR2 FQNNGV. This CDR3 comprises 15 residues. The V segment lost 5 bases and the J segment 2 bases; nucleotides outside the gene matches: 5. Full variable domain (outside the CDR3, taken from reference TRBV11-2 and TRBJ1-3): EAGVAQSPRYKIIEKRQSVAFWCNPISGHATLYWYQQILGQGPKLLIQFQNNGVVDDSQLPKDRFSAERLKGVDSTLKIQPAKLEDSAVYLCASSLDRVPGNTIYFGEGSWLTVV.

The table lists this clonotype with a few counts. The V call is TRBV20-1, the J call TRBJ1-4; no clear D. CDR3 length: 15 amino acids. CDR1 DFQATT and CDR2 SNEGSKA come from the germline V gene (reference sequence). Trimming left V 6 bases short and J 1 base short, with 15 bases between. CDR3 sequence: CSAPASGGTNEKLFF. The CDR3 coding sequence is TGCAGTGCCCCCGCCTCGGGTGGAACTAATGAAAAACTGTTTTTT.

This clonotype has a count of ten or more. This rearrangement joins TRBV6-5 to TRBJ1-5; TRBD1 might be the D (5 bases). V shed 0 bases and J shed 2 bases, with 5 bases lying between them. Germline CDR1 and CDR2: MNHEY and SVGAGI. The CDR3 covers 14 residues. The CDR3 region is CASSYSGGNQPQHF. In DNA form, the CDR3 reads TGTGCCAGCAGTTACTCGGGGGGCAATCAGCCCCAGCATTTT.

The sample holds many counts of this clonotype. V and J are TRBV11-2 and TRBJ2-5, with D perhaps assigned TRBD1 or TRBD2 (5 bases each). The CDR3 covers 13 residues. Germline V gene data show CDR1 as SGHAT and CDR2 as FQNNGV. V shed 0 bases and J shed 4 bases, with 6 bases lying between them. The DNA for the CDR3 is TGTGCCAGCAGCTTAGAGAGGGGAGAGACCCAGTACTTC. Translating it yields CASSLERGETQYF.

This clonotype was detected many times. The V call is TRBV7-8, the J call TRBJ2-7; TRBD1 aligns across 9 bases. V shed 6 bases and J 0 bases; nucleotides not matched to a gene: 6. This CDR3 has 15 amino acids. Germline V lookup: CDR1 SGHVS, CDR2 FQNEAQ. CDR3 residues: CASRQGTGSSYEQYF. CDR3 nucleotides: TGTGCCAGCAGACAAGGGACAGGGAGCTCCTACGAGCAGTACTTC.

The V call is TRBV2, the J call TRBJ2-3; 8 bases are a match to TRBD1. This CDR3 contains 13 residues. The V gene end was trimmed by 4 bases and the J gene end by 6 bases; junction bases not matched to a gene: 3. The germline CDR1 and CDR2 sequences are SNHLY and FYNNEI. DNA for the CDR3: TGTGCCAGCAGTGGACAGGGGTTGGATACGCAGTATTTT. It specifies CASSGQGLDTQYF.

In this sample, this clonotype turned up many times. The rearrangement uses TRBV11-2 and TRBJ2-1, with D possibly being TRBD2 (6 bases). This CDR3 spans 15 amino acids. Germline V gene data show CDR1 as SGHAT and CDR2 as FQNNGV. V was shortened by 7 bases and J by 0 bases, with 13 bases between the two germline ends. The CDR3 protein is CASTVRGNSYNEQFF. The CDR3 DNA reads as TGTGCCAGCACCGTTCGGGGGAACTCCTACAATGAGCAGTTCTTC.

The genes are TRBV29-1 and TRBJ2-2; 7 positions match TRBD1. V shed 5 bases and J 0 bases; nucleotides not matched to a gene: 6. Germline V gene lookup returns CDR1 SQVTM and CDR2 ANQGSEA. The CDR3 contains 15 residues. This chain's CDR3 is CSVPRQGPNTGELFF. The DNA for the CDR3 is TGCAGCGTTCCTCGACAGGGTCCGAACACCGGGGAGCTGTTTTTT.

This chain links TRBV14 with TRBJ2-7; tentative D call: TRBD2 (5 bases). V lost 0 bases and J 0 bases, leaving 9 bases between the germline ends. The V gene's germline CDR1 is SGHDN and CDR2 FVKESK. The CDR3 is made up of 15 amino acids. CDR3 in amino acids: CASSQELASSYEQYF. The CDR3 DNA follows: TGTGCCAGCAGCCAAGAGCTAGCCAGCTCCTACGAGCAGTACTTC.

This clonotype was found many times. The chain has TRBV12-3 or TRBV12-4 and TRBJ2-7; 11 bases are shared with TRBD1. This CDR3 has 14 amino acids. The V and J ends lost 4 bases and 4 bases, in that order; junction bases with no gene match: 3. CDR3 nucleotides: TGTGCCAGCAGTTCGGGACAGGGGGGGTACGAGCAGTACTTC. This codes for CASSSGQGGYEQYF.